This TCR beta chain was found in a study of cytomegalovirus exposure and HLA in healthy donors (dated by TCRdb to about 2017). Study-wide context: In an earlier analysis of approximately 500 of the donors, approximately 260 Gb of sequence data and 95 million to 130 million unique TCR beta sequences from roughly 190 million T cells were reported. About 310 gigabases of sequencing data and tens of millions of unique TCR sequences were included in an early release covering around 600 HLA-typed donors. The genetic ancestry cluster associated with self-reported Caucasian donors included over 80% of the roughly 400 genotyped donors. The study was designed to test whether signatures of past pathogen exposure could be identified by cataloging public T cell receptors. Using immunosequencing, the study profiled T cell repertoires from some 670 subjects and related those repertoires to cytomegalovirus serostatus. Besides the first cohort of hundreds of subjects, a separate validation cohort made up of roughly 120 different subjects was used. To predict cytomegalovirus infection status, the study brought together high-throughput TCR immunosequencing, statistical association of individual TCRs with disease status, and machine learning. A later analysis re-analyzed previously published TCR beta repertoires from approximately 670 donors and added high-resolution HLA genotyping to study TCR occurrence patterns. Rather than drawing on any new phenotypic data, the later analysis identified candidate immune exposures from TCR beta sequences and the way those sequences occurred across donors. To decide whether each TCR beta V gene segment behaved as functional or pseudogenic, an earlier analysis of some 540 of the donors relied on high-throughput TCR beta sequencing. Donor age, sex, ethnicity and CMV serostatus were compiled together with the repertoire data. Genome-wide SNP genotypes for about three fifths of the 666 donors were used in a later genetic analysis, which treated that subset as a discovery cohort. Every repertoire in the discovery cohort had been generated on one and the same sequencing platform. Class I and class II HLA loci were covered by the typing at four-digit resolution. Typing coverage differed by locus: A, B, C, DRB1 and DQB1 were typed in roughly 629-640 donors, DQA1 in 522, DPA1 in approximately 600, and DPB1 in just under 490. Roughly 5 DR-DQ haplotypes were treated as single units for association and clustering because of strong linkage in the cohort. Across approximately 400 genotyped donors of the cohort, an average of roughly 230,000 unique TCR beta nucleotide sequences per donor were sequenced, and roughly 20% of those sequences were non-productive. Study-level results and caveats: V-gene and J-gene trimming of TCR beta chains was associated with a missense DCLRE1C variant in a later genetic analysis, and the association was replicated in an independent cohort. Presence/absence analyses assumed roughly uniform sequencing depth across donors, an assumption that may not hold. In a later analysis, 15,000 to 20,000 TCR beta sequences were associated with specific HLA alleles at a false discovery rate of 0.05. A further reported finding was that TCR beta sequences accurately predicted the HLA-A and HLA-B alleles for most subjects in the first cohort. The earlier analysis of approximately 590 of the donors excluded 15 to 20 rarely observed V segments, including chromosome 9 orphons, because counts were too low. The classifier was reported to diagnose cytomegalovirus status with high specificity and sensitivity in both the original and validation cohorts. According to a later analysis, most CMV-associated TCR beta chains appeared to be HLA-restricted, and the HLA associations seemed to be driven largely by CMV exposure. Compared with the approximately 700-donor mean, donors in an Asian-associated ancestry cluster had fewer N-insertions in productive TCRs, according to a later genetic analysis. Across donors, most TCR sequences were observed very rarely, whereas some public TCRs were present in many individuals. CMV serostatus was the only immune exposure information available for the cohort. In a later analysis, TCR association rates were found to vary across HLA loci, with the most associated TCRs seen for DRB1 alleles and the fewest for HLA-C alleles. Because HLA typing was unavailable for some donors at each locus, only the typed subset was used in association tests. According to a later analysis, parvovirus B19, influenza, CMV and Epstein-Barr virus appeared linked to several top co-occurrence clusters. When HLA alleles, especially DR and DQ, strongly co-occurred, TCR associations were difficult to assign to individual alleles. Some IMGT-functional V segments, including TRBV6-2 and TRBV6-3, could not be told apart with the 87-base-pair reads, so those segments were excluded. In this cohort, only TCR beta chains were sequenced, and detectable features were limited by the absence of alpha or paired-chain data. The study gave a list of some 150 TCR beta chains associated with cytomegalovirus. A group of highly shared sequence variants was considered likely to be a technical artifact of the sequencing pipeline. In a later analysis, HLA-associated TCR beta chains showed more clonal expansion and lower generation probabilities than non-associated chains that were equally common. Correlated functional status among segregating V segments might reflect linkage disequilibrium, but an unknown experimental factor could not be ruled out. It was suggested by the authors that the approach could potentially be generalized to other disease states and immunological phenotypes. In an earlier analysis of 500 to 650 of the donors, most TCR beta V segments appeared in productive rearrangements about 87% or about 30% of the time, broadly matching IMGT annotations. A few of the identified cytomegalovirus-associated TCR beta chains were confirmed in vitro to be specific for cytomegalovirus antigens.

In total, more than 500 healthy bone marrow donors made up the cohort. Cohort members were all nominally healthy when sampled, although unrecorded immune exposures were likely present. The donor was CMV seropositive and belonged to the group of 250 to 350 seropositive cohort members. Every donor gave a peripheral blood sample, and the peripheral blood mononuclear cells from that sample were used for TCR beta sequencing. Genomic DNA extraction from the blood cell samples was performed with the Qiagen DNeasy Blood Extraction Kit. Libraries came from the immunoSEQ multiplex PCR assay. For the multiplex PCR, a mixture combining 60 forward primers for TCR Vbeta segments and 13 reverse primers for TCR Jbeta segments was used. Amplification of the CDR3 region of rearranged TCR beta genes was performed with a multiplex PCR assay on genomic DNA. The amplified TCR beta libraries were sequenced on the Illumina HiSeq System as 87-base-pair reads. The authors processed their data as follows. A later analysis tallied 70 million to 100 million unique TCR beta chains across the 666 repertoires, and some 12 million of those chains were shared by two or more donors. Raw reads were error-corrected and collapsed into unique sequences with a nearest-neighbor algorithm that merged closely related sequences to remove PCR and sequencing errors. To assign V, D and J gene segments, CDR3 sequences were aligned to IMGT reference sequences. For a sequence to be retained, at least a six-nucleotide match to both a V gene segment and a J gene segment was required. A rearrangement was called productive if the CDR3 had no stop codons and remained in frame with V and J, and every other rearrangement was called non-productive. CDR3 was defined by IMGT convention, running from the second conserved V-encoded cysteine to the conserved J-encoded phenylalanine. The earlier analysis of 500 to 650 of the donors excluded any sequence lacking an unambiguous match to a single V gene segment. An earlier analysis of 587 of the donors called V segments functional above 56.7% productive rearrangements and segregating when the between-donor standard deviation exceeded 5%. A statistical classification framework was developed to diagnose cytomegalovirus status using the catalog of TCR beta chain sequences. V and J gene assignment, in a later analysis, came from comparing TCR nucleotide sequences with IMGT/GENE-DB human TR gene sequences. Using the TCRdist pipeline, a later analysis assigned CDR3 sequences along with most-parsimonious VDJ recombination scenarios. In a later analysis, each TCR beta chain was defined by its CDR3 amino acid sequence together with its V-gene family, and reads lacking a unique V-gene family were excluded. To address suspected cross-contamination and a sequencing artifact, a later analysis removed under 600 highly shared, low-generation-probability nucleotide sequences. In a later analysis, a clonal expansion index for each public chain was calculated from normalized within-repertoire ranks of inferred template counts. In a later analysis, generation probabilities were computed with a VDJ recombination model fitted to out-of-frame rearrangements, and the resulting probabilities were checked against IGoR. In a later analysis, TCR-TCR, TCR-HLA and TCR-CMV co-occurrence was scored with hypergeometric tests, and a repertoire-size bias correction was applied to TCR pairs. False discovery rates were estimated in a later analysis by permuting HLA or CMV assignments 20 times. In a later analysis, co-occurring TCRs were grouped using DBSCAN, with TCRdist sequence similarity added in when clustering inside HLA-allele-positive subsets. Repertoires with fewer than 30,000 or more than 120,000 public chains were left out of co-occurrence clustering, as were four to six repertoires with anomalous nucleotide sharing. In its TCRdb copy, this immuneACCESS table keeps in-frame sequences only and misses some clones. Where compared with another copy, unresolved V genes explain less than half of these, and the others have no known cause. Clonal size and the V and J genes are those of that table, whereas D and trimming came from the DNA. The sample table lists about 80,000 clones, under 85% of them with a count of one. The ten largest make up around 22% of the sample.

To note about this clone: Its antigen remains undetermined. No clone much larger than this one lies a single base away; base qualities are absent.

The germline ends are 16 bases apart after V is trimmed by 4 bases and J by 4 bases. The CDR3 covers 15 residues, taking in both the cysteine and the phenylalanine. Only the CDR3 DNA stays, 45 bases, in frame from base 1. Via the germline V gene, CDR1 is SNHLY and CDR2 FYNNEI. The clonotype comes from a woman aged 40-49 years in good health and CMV-seropositive. Recombination joined TRBV2 with TRBJ1-2, with TRBD1 tentatively as D gene (5 bases match). The specimen sequenced was PBMCs. The CDR3 region: CASSGGSTEPYGYTF. The DNA sequence reads TGTGCCAGCAGTGGTGGTTCGACAGAGCCCTATGGCTACACCTTC.